This paragraph covers one T cell receptor beta chain sequence. Its matching antigen is unknown. This sample was taken from a study of metastatic and nonmetastatic thyroid tumors. Looking at the study overall: Samples came from malignant and benign thyroid patients, and repertoires were compared across blood and tumor or nodule tissue. Study observations and caveats: Compared with benign nodules, malignant thyroid tumors were reported to have significantly higher TCR beta diversity in both blood and tumor.

The authors' processing: Variation in CDR3 across clinicopathological groups served as the basis for constructing a distant-metastasis classifier in papillary thyroid cancer. TCRdb redid the clone calls on the PCR reads using MiXCR. TCRdb, not the authors, supplied the V and J calls. The repertoire includes over 30,000 clones, about 15% of them detected once, and around a fifth sits in the top ten. Per the germline V gene, CDR1 is MNHNS and CDR2 is SASEGT. V was cut by 8 bases and J by 1 base, with 16 bases left in between. The CDR3 runs 15 residues. There were no patients who had received any treatment before thyroid surgery.

The V call is TRBV6-1, the J call TRBJ2-3, with D perhaps matching TRBD2 (6 bases). The TCR originated in a male donor with papillary thyroid cancer or a benign thyroid nodule (not recorded which). Some clones in this sample may be carry-over from other donors' samples. Sequences were obtained from blood. This CDR3 reads CASGSSGVGTDTQYF. DNA of the CDR3: TGTGCCAGCGGGTCCTCGGGAGTGGGCACAGATACGCAGTATTTT.